The next 18 T cell receptor beta chains were all read from a single sample in a study of T cells in Graves' hyperthyroidism and ophthalmopathy. The source material, RNA transcripts, was used to amplify TCR beta CDR3 regions. The primer set for the first-round RT-PCR of the TCR CDR3 was HTBI. In TCRdb, the multiplex PCR reads were re-called with MiXCR into one record per CDR3 protein. The sample lists about 290,000 distinct CDR3 sequences; about an eighth were seen once. Sequenced sample: blood. The receptors were gathered from a woman aged 25 to 39 with Graves' hyperthyroidism that later progressed to Graves' ophthalmopathy.

Concerning this clonotype itself: A far larger clone is one nucleotide away, so this likely arose from a read error. This chain uses TRBV7-9 with TRBJ2-7; D unclear. The CDR3 extends over 11 amino acids. The germline V gene has CDR1 SEHNR and CDR2 FQNEAQ (reference sequence). The CDR3 region is CASSNSYGQYF. CDR3 in DNA: TGTGCCAGCAGCAACTCCTACGGGCAGTACTTC.

This clonotype was counted at least ten times. The CDR3 coding sequence is TGTGCCACCACCCCCAGGGAGGTGATGGAAAAACTGTTTTTT. It translates to CATTPREVMEKLFF. The gene calls are TRBV24-1 and TRBJ1-4, with a weak D call TRBD1 (5 bases). Germline CDR1 is KGHDR and CDR2 is SFDVKD. The CDR3 has 14 amino acids. V lost 8 bases and J 8 bases, leaving 17 bases between the germline ends.

The rearrangement uses TRBV12-3 or TRBV12-4 and TRBJ1-5; TRBD1 matches at 11 bases. Losses at the gene ends were 5 bases for V and 9 bases for J; bases not matched to a gene: 6. The CDR3 loop spans 14 amino acids. CDR3 sequence: CASSPGTGGRPQHF. CDR3 nucleotide sequence: TGTGCCAGCAGTCCCGGGACAGGGGGACGGCCCCAGCATTTT.

This clonotype was seen many times. CDR3 DNA: TGTGCCAGCAGTTACGATTTTGGGGGGAGAGAGACCCAGTACTTC. Protein sequence: CASSYDFGGRETQYF. The chain couples TRBV6-5 to TRBJ2-5, with a tentative D call TRBD2 (6 bases). Germline loops: CDR1 MNHEY, CDR2 SVGAGI. Deletions cut 2 bases from V and 4 bases from J, with 14 bases between. This CDR3 region has 15 residues.

In this sample, this clonotype turned up many times. The V call is TRBV7-9, the J call TRBJ2-7; either TRBD1 or TRBD2 may fit D (5 bases each). V was shortened by 2 bases and J by 2 bases, with 16 bases between the two germline ends. In germline, CDR1 is SEHNR, CDR2 FQNEAQ (reference sequence). CDR3 length: 16 residues. The CDR3 sequence is CASSLPWDGDPYEQYF. Written as DNA, the CDR3 is TGTGCCAGCAGCTTACCCTGGGACGGAGATCCCTACGAGCAGTACTTC.

This clonotype was seen repeatedly, ten times or more. J is TRBJ2-5 and V is TRBV27; D remains unclear. Trimming took 3 bases from V and 2 from J, leaving 10 bases between them. Germline lookup yields CDR1 MNHEY and CDR2 SMNVEV (reference sequence). CDR3 length: 14 residues. This CDR3 is CASSLFGVQETQYF. Written as DNA, the CDR3 is TGTGCCAGCAGTTTGTTTGGGGTGCAAGAGACCCAGTACTTC.

The table lists this clonotype with many counts. The chain links TRBV14 to TRBJ2-5; 7 bases line up with TRBD2. Germline CDR1 is SGHDN and CDR2 is FVKESK. The V gene end was trimmed by 4 bases and the J gene end by 4 bases; junction bases not matched to a gene: 6. The length of the CDR3 is 14 residues. The CDR3 sequence is CASSRQPGGETQYF. In nucleotides, the CDR3 is TGTGCCAGCAGCCGACAACCGGGAGGAGAGACCCAGTACTTC.

This clonotype showed up many times. This chain links TRBV24-1 with TRBJ2-4; D not certain. Germline V lookup: CDR1 KGHDR, CDR2 SFDVKD. Trimming took off 5 bases at V and 8 bases at J, with 12 bases between the two ends. The length of the CDR3 is 13 residues. The CDR3 is CATSALGGDIQYF. The CDR3 coding sequence is TGTGCCACCAGTGCCCTGGGTGGGGACATTCAGTACTTC.

This clonotype was observed a handful of times. The chain couples TRBV15 to TRBJ1-1; a weak D match, TRBD1 (6 bases). The germline V gene has CDR1 LNHNV and CDR2 YYDKDF (reference sequence). The CDR3 sequence is 15 residues long. The V end lost 5 bases, the J end lost 1 base, and 14 bases lay between the germline ends. CDR3 sequence: CATSGHRARNTEAFF. Here the CDR3 DNA reads TGTGCCACCAGCGGGCACAGGGCAAGGAACACTGAAGCTTTCTTT.

In this sample, this clonotype turned up many times. The CDR3 here is CASTLFRADTEAFF. Here the CDR3 DNA reads TGTGCCAGCACTCTCTTCCGTGCCGACACTGAAGCTTTCTTT. The gene calls are TRBV6-1 and TRBJ1-1, with unresolved D. CDR1 is MNHNS, CDR2 SASEGT, per germline. V dropped 7 bases and J dropped 3 bases, with 15 bases sitting between them. The CDR3 totals 14 residues.

With respect to this clonotype: This may be a read error: a much more frequent sequence differs by one nucleotide. This chain joins TRBV6-2 or TRBV6-3 and TRBJ1-6; tentatively, D is TRBD1 (5 bases). Between the trimmed V and J ends, which lost 8 bases and 9 bases, there was a span of 17 bases. CDR3 length equals 14 residues. Germline values: CDR1 MNHEY, CDR2 SVGEGT. The CDR3 here is CASRTGLESSPLHF. The CDR3 coding sequence is TGTGCCAGCCGAACAGGCCTAGAGAGTTCACCCCTCCACTTT.

As to this clonotype: This may be a read error: a much more frequent sequence differs by one nucleotide. The J gene is TRBJ2-1, the V gene TRBV20-1; TRBD2 matches 8 bases. The V gene end was trimmed by 6 bases and the J gene end by 4 bases; junction bases not matched to a gene: 11. Germline CDR1 and CDR2: DFQATT and SNEGSKA (reference sequence). The CDR3 extends over 15 amino acids. DNA of the CDR3: TGCAGTGCAAAACTTACTAGCGGAACTTACAATGAGCAGTTCTTC. Amino acid sequence: CSAKLTSGTYNEQFF.

This clonotype was counted at least ten times. The chain combines TRBV19 with TRBJ1-1; D might be TRBD1 (6 bases). CDR3 length equals 13 residues. CDR1 LNHDA and CDR2 SQIVND come from the germline V gene (reference sequence). The germline V and J ends were trimmed by 7 bases and 7 bases, with 16 bases remaining between them. The CDR3 DNA sequence: TGTGCCAGTACCCGGACGGGGACAAATGAAGCTTTCTTT. Translating gives CASTRTGTNEAFF.

The sample holds many counts of this clonotype. The chain combines TRBV6-2 or TRBV6-3 with TRBJ2-6; TRBD1 matches 9 bases. This CDR3 has 21 residues. J was trimmed by 0 bases and V by 5 bases; bases with no gene match: 17. The germline gives CDR1 MNHEY, CDR2 SVGEGT. The CDR3 protein is CASSVIDRDRVFPSGANVLTF. The CDR3 DNA follows: TGTGCCAGCAGTGTCATCGACCGGGACAGGGTCTTCCCCTCTGGGGCCAACGTCCTGACTTTC.

There are many counts of this clonotype. For the CDR3, the DNA is TGTGCCAGCATTAAAACGGCGAACACTGAAGCTTTCTTT. It encodes CASIKTANTEAFF. V is TRBV6-1 and J is TRBJ1-1; D is unclear. V lost 7 bases, J lost 1 base, and 10 bases lay in between. Looked up from germline, CDR1 is MNHNS and CDR2 is SASEGT. The CDR3 loop spans 13 amino acids.

In this sample, this clonotype turned up many times. This chain links TRBV30 with TRBJ2-1, with 11 bases fitting TRBD2. The germline CDR1 and CDR2 sequences are GTSNPN and SVGIG (reference sequence). V dropped 5 bases and J dropped 9; count of bases not matched to a gene: 12. The CDR3 is 15 amino acids. The CDR3 DNA follows: TGTGCCTGGGATACTAGCGGGGGCGGGATGGGTGAGCAGTTCTTC. It codes for CAWDTSGGGMGEQFF.

This clonotype was detected many times. This chain links TRBV28 with TRBJ2-2; D call uncertain. Germline assignment: CDR1 MDHEN and CDR2 SYDVKM. V was pared by 2 bases and J by 0 bases, with 10 bases between. The CDR3 consists of 16 residues. In nucleotides, the CDR3 is TGTGCCAGCAGTTTAGCGAGCGCTTCGAACACCGGGGAGCTGTTTTTT. Translating gives CASSLASASNTGELFF.

This clonotype has at least ten counts. This sequence joins TRBV20-1 and TRBJ2-1; 7 nucleotides match TRBD1. CDR3 length: 16 amino acids. The germline V gene has CDR1 DFQATT and CDR2 SNEGSKA (reference sequence). V shed 1 base, J shed 8 bases, and the junction held 14 bases outside the gene matches. This CDR3 reads CSARAPTIDRVHEQFF. As DNA, the CDR3 is TGCAGTGCTAGAGCCCCCACGATAGACAGGGTCCATGAGCAGTTCTTC.